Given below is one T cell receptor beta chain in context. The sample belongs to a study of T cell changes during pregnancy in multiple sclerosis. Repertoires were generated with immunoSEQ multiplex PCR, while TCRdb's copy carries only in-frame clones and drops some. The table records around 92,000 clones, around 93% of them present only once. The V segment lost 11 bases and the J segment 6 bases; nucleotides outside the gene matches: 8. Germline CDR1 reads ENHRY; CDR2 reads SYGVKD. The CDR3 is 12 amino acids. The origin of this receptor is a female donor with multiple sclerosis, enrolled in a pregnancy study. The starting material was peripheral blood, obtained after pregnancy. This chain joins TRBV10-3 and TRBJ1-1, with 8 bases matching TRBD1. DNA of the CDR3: TGTGCCGTTTTGGGACAGGCACCTGAAGCTTTCTTT. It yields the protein CAVLGQAPEAFF.